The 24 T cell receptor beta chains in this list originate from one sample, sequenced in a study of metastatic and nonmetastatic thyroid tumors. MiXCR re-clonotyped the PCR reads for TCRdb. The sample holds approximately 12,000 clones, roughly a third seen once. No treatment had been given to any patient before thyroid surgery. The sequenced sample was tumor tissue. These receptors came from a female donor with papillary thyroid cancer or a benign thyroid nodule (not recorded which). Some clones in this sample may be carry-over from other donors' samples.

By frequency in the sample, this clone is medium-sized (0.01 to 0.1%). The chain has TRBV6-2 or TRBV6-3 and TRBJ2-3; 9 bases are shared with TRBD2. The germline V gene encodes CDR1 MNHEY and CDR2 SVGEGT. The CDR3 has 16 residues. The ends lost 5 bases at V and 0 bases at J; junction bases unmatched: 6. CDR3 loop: CASSTSGRTSTDTQYF. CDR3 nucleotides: TGTGCCAGCAGTACTAGCGGGCGGACTAGCACAGATACGCAGTATTTT.

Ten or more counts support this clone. DNA of the CDR3: TGCAGCGTTGCGGGGACAGGCGACCTGGGCACAGATACGCAGTATTTT. Encoded protein: CSVAGTGDLGTDTQYF. This chain connects TRBV29-1 to TRBJ2-3; 8 bases map to TRBD1. The J segment lost 1 base and the V segment lost 4 bases, leaving 10 bases of the junction unmatched. This CDR3 region has 16 residues. The germline V gene has CDR1 SQVTM and CDR2 ANQGSEA.

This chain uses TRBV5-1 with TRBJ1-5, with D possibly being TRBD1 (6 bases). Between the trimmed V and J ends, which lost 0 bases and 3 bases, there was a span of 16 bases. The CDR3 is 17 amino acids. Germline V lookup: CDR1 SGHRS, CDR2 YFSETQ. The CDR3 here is CASSLDLLGTNNQPQHF. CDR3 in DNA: TGCGCCAGCAGCTTGGACCTCCTCGGGACAAACAATCAGCCCCAGCATTTT.

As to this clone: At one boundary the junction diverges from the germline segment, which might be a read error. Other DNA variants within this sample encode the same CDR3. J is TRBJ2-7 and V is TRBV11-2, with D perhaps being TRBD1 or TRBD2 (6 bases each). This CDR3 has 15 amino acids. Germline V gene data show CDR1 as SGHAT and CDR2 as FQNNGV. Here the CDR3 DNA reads TGTGCAAGCAGCCCAGGGGACTCAAGCTCCTACGAGCAGTACTTC. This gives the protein CASSPGDSSSYEQYF. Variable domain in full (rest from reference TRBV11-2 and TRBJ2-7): EAGVAQSPRYKIIEKRQSVAFWCNPISGHATLYWYQQILGQGPKLLIQFQNNGVVDDSQLPKDRFSAERLKGVDSTLKIQPAKLEDSAVYLCASSPGDSSSYEQYFGPGTRLTVT.

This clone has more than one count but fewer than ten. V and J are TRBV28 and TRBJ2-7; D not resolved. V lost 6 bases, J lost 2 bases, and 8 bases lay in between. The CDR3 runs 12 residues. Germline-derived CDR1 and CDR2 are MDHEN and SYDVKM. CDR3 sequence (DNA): TGTGCCAGCAGAAGGTCAACCTACGAGCAGTACTTC. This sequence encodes CASRRSTYEQYF.

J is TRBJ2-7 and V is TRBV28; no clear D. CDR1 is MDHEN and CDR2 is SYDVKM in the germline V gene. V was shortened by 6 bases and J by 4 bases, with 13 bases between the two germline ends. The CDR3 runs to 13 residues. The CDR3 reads CASSPLSGYEQYF. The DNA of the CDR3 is TGTGCCAGCAGCCCCCTCTCCGGTTACGAGCAGTACTTC.

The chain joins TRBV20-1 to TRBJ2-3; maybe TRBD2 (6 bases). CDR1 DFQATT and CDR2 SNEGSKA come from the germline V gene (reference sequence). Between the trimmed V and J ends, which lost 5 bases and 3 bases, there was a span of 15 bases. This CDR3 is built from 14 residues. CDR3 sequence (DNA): TGCAGTGCTCCCGGGAGCGCGGGAACAGATACGCAGTATTTT. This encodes CSAPGSAGTDTQYF.

CDR3 protein: CSALAPGQGMGDTQYF. The CDR3 DNA is TGCAGTGCCCTTGCGCCGGGACAGGGGATGGGGGATACGCAGTATTTT. This chain links TRBV20-1 with TRBJ2-3; the match to TRBD1 covers 10 bases. This CDR3 has 16 residues. The germline V gene encodes CDR1 DFQATT and CDR2 SNEGSKA (reference sequence). Germline trimming cut 6 bases from V and 6 bases from J; bases unmatched to any gene: 15.

The CDR3 sequence: CASSYPTVNTEAFF. CDR3 nucleotides: TGTGCCAGCAGTTACCCGACAGTGAACACTGAAGCTTTCTTT. The chain couples TRBV6-2 or TRBV6-3 to TRBJ1-1; perhaps TRBD1 as D (5 bases). CDR3 length: 14 amino acids. V was shortened by 2 bases and J by 0 bases, with 7 bases between the two germline ends. Germline V lookup: CDR1 MNHEY, CDR2 SVGEGT.

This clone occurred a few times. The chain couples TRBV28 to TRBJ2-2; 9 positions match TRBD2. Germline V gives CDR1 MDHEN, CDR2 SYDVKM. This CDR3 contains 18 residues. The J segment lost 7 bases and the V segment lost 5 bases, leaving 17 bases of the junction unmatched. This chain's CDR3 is CASSDPAFLAGDGGELFF. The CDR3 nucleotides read TGTGCCAGCAGTGACCCTGCCTTCTTAGCGGGAGACGGCGGGGAGCTGTTTTTT.

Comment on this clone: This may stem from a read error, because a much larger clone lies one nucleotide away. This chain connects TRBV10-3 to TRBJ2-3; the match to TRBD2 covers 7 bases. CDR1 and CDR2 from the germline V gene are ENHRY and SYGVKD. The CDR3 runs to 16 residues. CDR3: CAISESGGEGTDTKYF. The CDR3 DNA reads TGTGCCATCAGTGAGTCTGGGGGGGAAGGCACAGATACGAAGTATTTT.

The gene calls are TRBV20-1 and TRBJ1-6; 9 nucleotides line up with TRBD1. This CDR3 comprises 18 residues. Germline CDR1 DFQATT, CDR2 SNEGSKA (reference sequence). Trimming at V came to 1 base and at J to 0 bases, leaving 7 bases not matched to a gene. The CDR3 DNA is TGCAGTGCTAGAGCCGGGACAGGGCTCAGCTCCTATAATTCACCCCTCCACTTT. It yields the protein CSARAGTGLSSYNSPLHF.

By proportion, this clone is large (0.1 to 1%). The CDR3 here is CASRLVLGEQYF. CDR3 DNA: TGTGCCAGCAGGCTTGTCTTGGGGGAGCAGTACTTC. This chain joins TRBV6-2 or TRBV6-3 and TRBJ2-7; no clear D. The CDR3 loop spans 12 amino acids. Germline values: CDR1 MNHEY, CDR2 SVGEGT. V lost 6 bases and J lost 7, with 13 bases in between.

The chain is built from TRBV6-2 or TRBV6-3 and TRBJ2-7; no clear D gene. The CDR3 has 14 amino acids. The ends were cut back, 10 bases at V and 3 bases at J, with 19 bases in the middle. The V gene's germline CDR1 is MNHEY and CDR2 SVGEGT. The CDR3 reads CATTGPGSVYEQYF. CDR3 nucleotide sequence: TGTGCCACCACTGGACCCGGCAGTGTCTACGAGCAGTACTTC.

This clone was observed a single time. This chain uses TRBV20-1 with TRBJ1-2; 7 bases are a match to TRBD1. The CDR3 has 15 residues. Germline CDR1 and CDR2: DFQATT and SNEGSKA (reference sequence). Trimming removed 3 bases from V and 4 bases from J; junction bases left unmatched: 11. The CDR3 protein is CSASGTARLGYGYTF. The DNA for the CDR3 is TGCAGTGCTAGCGGGACAGCCCGACTAGGCTATGGCTACACCTTC.

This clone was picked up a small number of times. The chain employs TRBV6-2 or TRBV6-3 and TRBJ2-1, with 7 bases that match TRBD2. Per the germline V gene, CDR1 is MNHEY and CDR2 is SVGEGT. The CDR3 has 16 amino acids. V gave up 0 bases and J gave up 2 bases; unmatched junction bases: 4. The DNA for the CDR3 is TGTGCCAGCAGTTACTCTCTAGCGGAGGCCTACAATGAGCAGTTCTTC. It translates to CASSYSLAEAYNEQFF.

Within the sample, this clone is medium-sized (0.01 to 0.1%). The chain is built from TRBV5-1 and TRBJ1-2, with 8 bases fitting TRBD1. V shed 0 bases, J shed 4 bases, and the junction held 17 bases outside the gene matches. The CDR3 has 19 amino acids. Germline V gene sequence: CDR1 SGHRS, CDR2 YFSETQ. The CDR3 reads CASSLEGRTGRRGGYGYTF. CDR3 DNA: TGCGCCAGCAGCTTGGAGGGTCGGACAGGGCGGAGGGGTGGCTATGGCTACACCTTC.

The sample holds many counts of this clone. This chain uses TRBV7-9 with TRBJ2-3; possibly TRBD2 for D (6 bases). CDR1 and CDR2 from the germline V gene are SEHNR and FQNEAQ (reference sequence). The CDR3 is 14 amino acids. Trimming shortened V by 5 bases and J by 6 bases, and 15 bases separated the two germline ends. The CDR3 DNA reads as TGTGCCAGCAGCCCCCTGGGGGGACGGGATACGCAGTATTTT. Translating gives CASSPLGGRDTQYF.

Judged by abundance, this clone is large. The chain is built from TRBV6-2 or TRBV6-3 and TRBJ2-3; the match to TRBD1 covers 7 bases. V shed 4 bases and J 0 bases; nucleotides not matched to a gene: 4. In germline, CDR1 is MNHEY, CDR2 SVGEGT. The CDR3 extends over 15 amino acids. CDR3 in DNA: TGTGCCAGCAGTTTGGGACAGCTTAGCACAGATACGCAGTATTTT. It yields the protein CASSLGQLSTDTQYF.

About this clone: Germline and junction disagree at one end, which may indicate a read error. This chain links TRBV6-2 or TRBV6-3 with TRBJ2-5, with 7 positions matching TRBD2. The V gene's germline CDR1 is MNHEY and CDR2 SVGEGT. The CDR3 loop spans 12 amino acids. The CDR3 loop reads CASSRTRETQYF. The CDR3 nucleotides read TGTGCTAGCAGTAGGACTAGGGAGACACAGTACTTC.

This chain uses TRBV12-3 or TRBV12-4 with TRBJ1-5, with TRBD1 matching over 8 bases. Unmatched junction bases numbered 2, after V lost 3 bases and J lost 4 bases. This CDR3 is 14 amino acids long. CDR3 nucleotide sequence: TGTGCCAGCAGTTTTTACAGGGGGAATCAGCCCCAGCATTTT. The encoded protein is CASSFYRGNQPQHF.

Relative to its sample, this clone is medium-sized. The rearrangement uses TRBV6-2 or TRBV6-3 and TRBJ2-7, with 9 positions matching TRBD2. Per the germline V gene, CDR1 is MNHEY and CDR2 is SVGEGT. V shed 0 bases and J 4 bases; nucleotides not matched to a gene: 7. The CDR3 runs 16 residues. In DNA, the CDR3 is TGTGCCAGCAGTTACTCTAGCGGGAGATCCCTTTACGAGCAGTACTTC. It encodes CASSYSSGRSLYEQYF.

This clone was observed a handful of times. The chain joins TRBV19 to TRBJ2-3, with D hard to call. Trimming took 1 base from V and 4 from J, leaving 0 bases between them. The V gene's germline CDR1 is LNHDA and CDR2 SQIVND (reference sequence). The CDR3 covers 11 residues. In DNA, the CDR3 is TGTGCCAGTAGTATAGCAGATACGCAGTATTTT. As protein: CASSIADTQYF.

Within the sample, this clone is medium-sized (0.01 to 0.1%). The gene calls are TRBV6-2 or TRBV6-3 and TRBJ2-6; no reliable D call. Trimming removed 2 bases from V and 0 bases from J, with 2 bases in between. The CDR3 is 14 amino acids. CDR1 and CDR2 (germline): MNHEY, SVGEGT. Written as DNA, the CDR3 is TGTGCCAGCAGTTACAGCTCTGGGGCCAACGTCCTGACTTTC. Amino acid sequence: CASSYSSGANVLTF.